The clone carrying this T cell receptor beta chain was observed a handful of times. The use of a sample-barcoded 5' primer and a J-beta primer mix characterized a second PCR of roughly 6 to 12 cycles. Tags on each cDNA molecule came from a template-switch adaptor with 12 random nucleotides. A minimum of 2.5 million CDR3-containing paired-end reads was obtained for each sample. MiXCR, applied by TCRdb to the 5' RACE reads, yields one record per CDR3 protein. The sample comprises about 1.6 million distinct CDR3 sequences, roughly a third of which are singletons, and approximately 11% rests with the top ten. This record belongs to a study of blood T cells in healthy people across ages. The ends were cut back, 1 base at V and 4 bases at J, with 8 bases in the middle. Germline V lookup: CDR1 GTSNPN, CDR2 SVGIG (reference sequence). The CDR3 spans 13 residues. PBMCs numbering at least 6.5 million were isolated per sample.

Sequenced material: blood. The sequence was obtained from a woman aged 25 to 39 in good health. The gene calls are TRBV30 and TRBJ1-5; the D gene is possibly TRBD1 (5 bases). The CDR3 region has the DNA TGTGCCTGGAGTGCAGGGACTAATCAGCCCCAGCATTTT. Its protein is CAWSAGTNQPQHF.